The source of this T cell receptor (beta chain) is a study of cytomegalovirus exposure and HLA in healthy donors. Turning to this clone: Its specificity is not known.

The PCR contained 60 Vbeta and 13 Jbeta primers. Repertoires were generated with immunoSEQ multiplex PCR, while TCRdb's copy carries only in-frame clones and drops some. The sample contains 90,000 or so clones, 78% of which appear only once. The V and J ends lost 3 bases and 7 bases respectively, with 12 bases between them. The CDR3 has 13 residues. Germline V gives CDR1 MNHNS, CDR2 SASEGT. Study-level results: Some V segments (TRBV6-2 and TRBV6-3 among them) were excluded as indistinguishable. Sequencing depth roughly uniform across donors was assumed in presence/absence analyses. Donor immune exposure was known only as CMV serostatus. Fewer N-insertions (relative to the approximately 670-donor mean) were reportedly seen in an Asian-associated ancestry cluster in a later analysis.

The clonotype was recovered from a male donor in good health and CMV-seropositive. The sample taken for sequencing was PBMCs. V gene TRBV6-1 combines with J gene TRBJ1-1; tentative D call: TRBD1 (6 bases). This chain's CDR3 is CASSDHRDNEAFF. DNA of the CDR3: TGTGCCAGCAGTGACCACAGGGATAATGAAGCTTTCTTT.